Each of the 10 T cell receptor beta chains below was sequenced from the same sample in a study of metastatic and nonmetastatic thyroid tumors. Through MiXCR, TCRdb re-clonotyped the PCR reads. The sample includes tens of thousands of clones, around 18% of them seen just once. Every patient underwent thyroid surgery untreated. The sequencing input was blood. These receptors all come from a female donor with papillary thyroid cancer or a benign thyroid nodule (not recorded which). Some clones in this sample may be carry-over from other donors' samples.

This clone has ten or more counts. The chain recombines TRBV24-1 with TRBJ2-3; a weak D match, TRBD1 (5 bases). The CDR3 has 12 amino acids. In germline, CDR1 is KGHDR, CDR2 SFDVKD. Trimming shortened V by 6 bases and J by 8 bases, and 11 bases separated the two germline ends. CDR3 amino acids: CATSQGPGTQYF. Written as DNA, the CDR3 is TGTGCCACCAGTCAGGGCCCCGGTACGCAGTATTTT.

This clone was detected many times. The V and J genes are TRBV30 and TRBJ1-1; weak D call: TRBD1 (6 bases). Trimming cost V 8 bases and J 1 base, with 14 bases left between them. Per germline, CDR1 GTSNPN and CDR2 SVGIG (reference sequence). The CDR3 has 13 residues. The CDR3: CATAKGGNTEAFF. The CDR3, as DNA: TGTGCCACAGCGAAGGGGGGGAACACTGAAGCTTTCTTT.

This clone was seen only a few times. J is TRBJ2-1 and V is TRBV12-3 or TRBV12-4; 9 nucleotides line up with TRBD2. The V and J ends lost 6 bases and 4 bases, in that order; junction bases with no gene match: 13. CDR3 length: 17 amino acids. This CDR3 is CASRGTLAGVGYNEQFF. CDR3 DNA: TGTGCCAGCAGGGGGACCTTAGCGGGAGTGGGGTACAATGAGCAGTTCTTC.

At least ten counts were recorded for this clone. The chain links TRBV20-1 to TRBJ1-1, with D unresolved. Germline V lookup: CDR1 DFQATT, CDR2 SNEGSKA (reference sequence). The CDR3 runs 14 residues. Trimming removed 3 bases at V and 2 bases at J, with 13 bases between. The CDR3 is CSASTPEGNTEAFF. The CDR3 coding sequence is TGCAGTGCTAGTACCCCCGAAGGTAACACTGAAGCTTTCTTT.

The sample holds many counts of this clone. The V call is TRBV19, the J call TRBJ1-5, with D maybe TRBD1 (6 bases). The length of the CDR3 is 13 residues. V shed 4 bases and J shed 3 bases, with 7 bases lying between them. Germline lookup yields CDR1 LNHDA and CDR2 SQIVND (reference sequence). This CDR3 is CASSRDTNQPQHF. The CDR3 region has the DNA TGTGCCAGTAGTAGGGACACCAATCAGCCCCAGCATTTT.

V gene TRBV7-2 combines with J gene TRBJ1-2; possibly TRBD1 for D (5 bases). Looked up from germline, CDR1 is SGHTA and CDR2 is FQGNSA. There are 14 residues in the CDR3. Trimming took off 5 bases at V and 7 bases at J, with 17 bases between the two ends. CDR3 residues: CASSPPSRDGGYTF. The CDR3, as DNA: TGTGCCAGCAGCCCCCCCTCCAGGGACGGTGGCTACACCTTC. The whole variable domain, remainder taken from reference TRBV7-2 and TRBJ1-2, is GAGVSQSPSNKVTEKGKDVELRCDPISGHTALYWYRQSLGQGLEFLIYFQGNSAPDKSGLPSDRFSAERTGGSVSTLTIQRTQQEDSAVYLCASSPPSRDGGYTFGSGTRLTVV.

This clone was seen many times. The rearrangement uses TRBV3-1 and TRBJ2-3; no reliable D call. V lost 0 bases, J lost 2 bases, and 12 bases lay in between. This CDR3 comprises 16 residues. Per the germline V gene, CDR1 is LGHDT and CDR2 is YNNKEL (reference sequence). The CDR3 DNA sequence: TGTGCCAGCAGCCAAGATCTAATAGCTTACACAGATACGCAGTATTTT. This translates into CASSQDLIAYTDTQYF.

This clone was seen many times. The chain employs TRBV11-2 and TRBJ1-1; D is possibly TRBD1 (5 bases). CDR1 and CDR2 (germline): SGHAT, FQNNGV. The CDR3 runs 14 residues. With 1 base removed from V and 1 base from J, the gap between germline ends came to 7 bases. CDR3: CASSLGGGNTEAFF. The CDR3 DNA follows: TGTGCCAGCAGCTTAGGGGGGGGGAACACTGAAGCTTTCTTT.

This clone was counted at least ten times. The chain uses TRBV10-3 and TRBJ1-5; D possibly corresponds to TRBD1 (5 bases). The CDR3 contains 16 residues. Trimming pared 6 bases from V and 4 bases from J, leaving 19 bases between. CDR1 ENHRY and CDR2 SYGVKD come from the germline V gene. The CDR3 is CAISEQAPGLNQPQHF. CDR3 in DNA: TGTGCCATCAGCGAACAGGCCCCAGGGCTTAATCAGCCCCAGCATTTT.

A word on this clone: A read error may produce the germline difference seen at one junction end. The chain uses TRBV7-9 and TRBJ1-1; D uncertain. CDR3 length: 15 amino acids. Per the germline V gene, CDR1 is SEHNR and CDR2 is FQNEAQ (reference sequence). In DNA, the CDR3 is TGTGCCAGCAGCTTATCTAGGACGGTGAACACTGAATCTTTCTTT. Protein product: CASSLSRTVNTESFF.